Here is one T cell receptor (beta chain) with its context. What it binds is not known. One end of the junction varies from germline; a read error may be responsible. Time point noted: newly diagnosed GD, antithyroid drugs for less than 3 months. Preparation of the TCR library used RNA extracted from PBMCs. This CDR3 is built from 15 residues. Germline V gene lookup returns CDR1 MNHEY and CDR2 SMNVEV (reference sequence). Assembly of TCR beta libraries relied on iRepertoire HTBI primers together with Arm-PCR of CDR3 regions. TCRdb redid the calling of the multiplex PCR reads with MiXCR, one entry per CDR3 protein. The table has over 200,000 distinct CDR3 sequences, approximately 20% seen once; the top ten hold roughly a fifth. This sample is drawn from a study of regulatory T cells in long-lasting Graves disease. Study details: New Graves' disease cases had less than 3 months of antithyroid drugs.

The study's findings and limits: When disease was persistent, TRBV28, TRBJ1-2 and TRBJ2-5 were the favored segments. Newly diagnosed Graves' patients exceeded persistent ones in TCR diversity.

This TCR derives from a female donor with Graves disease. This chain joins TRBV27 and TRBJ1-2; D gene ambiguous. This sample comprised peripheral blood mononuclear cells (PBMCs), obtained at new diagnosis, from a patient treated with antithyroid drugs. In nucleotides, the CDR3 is TGTGCCAGCAGTCCGCAAGAGAGGCGGAACTATGGCAACACCTTC. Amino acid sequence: CASSPQERRNYGNTF.